This record looks at one TCR beta chain sequence and its context. Within the sample, other DNA sequences also encode this same CDR3. The data originate from a study of blood T cell repertoires in COVID-19. About the research overall: COVID-19 samples from acute and convalescent phases originated in the United States, Italy and Spain. T cells, B-cell-depleted T cells, or PBMCs supplied cDNA or gDNA.

Trimming removed 0 bases from V and 8 bases from J, with 13 bases in between. Germline CDR1 is MNHEY and CDR2 is SVGAGI. The CDR3 spans 14 residues. Generated by immunoSEQ multiplex PCR, the TCRdb table keeps only in-frame clones and is missing some. The sample has 110,000 to 150,000 clones, about 90% seen once. The V call is TRBV6-5, the J call TRBJ1-2; D is possibly TRBD1 (5 bases). The origin of this receptor is a woman at least 80 years old with acute or convalescent COVID-19. The sample consisted of peripheral blood. The CDR3 sequence: CASSYSQGQGGYTF. The DNA of the CDR3 is TGTGCCAGCAGTTACTCTCAAGGGCAGGGCGGCTACACCTTC.